The 18 T cell receptor beta chains listed next were all sequenced from one sample in a study of blood T cell repertoires in COVID-19. The method was immunoSEQ multiplex PCR; TCRdb's version includes in-frame clones alone and lacks a portion of them. The data hold just over 300,000 clones, with 70% to 90% observed a single time. Specimen: PBMCs or T cells enriched from blood (not recorded which). These receptor sequences come from a woman aged 35 to 49 who had recovered from COVID-19.

The J gene is TRBJ2-2, the V gene TRBV27, with D uncertain. The CDR3 has 13 amino acids. Trimming left V 6 bases short and J 5 bases short, with 10 bases between. Germline V gives CDR1 MNHEY, CDR2 SMNVEV (reference sequence). CDR3 region: CASRDGGTGELFF. The CDR3 nucleotides read TGTGCCAGCAGAGACGGCGGTACCGGGGAGCTGTTTTTT.

This sequence joins TRBV7-3 and TRBJ2-2; 9 bases match TRBD2. The V and J ends lost 3 bases and 0 bases, in that order; junction bases with no gene match: 5. Germline CDR1 and CDR2: SGHTA and FQGTGA. This CDR3 has 17 amino acids. The CDR3 DNA sequence: TGTGCCAGCAGCTTGGGTAGCGGGGGCCCGAACACCGGGGAGCTGTTTTTT. Its protein is CASSLGSGGPNTGELFF.

CDR3 in DNA: TGTGCCAGCAGTAGGGACAGAAACACTGAAGCTTTCTTT. Translating it yields CASSRDRNTEAFF. The J gene is TRBJ1-1, the V gene TRBV7-8, with TRBD1 matching 7 bases. V shed 6 bases, J shed 2 bases, and the junction held 3 bases outside the gene matches. Germline values: CDR1 SGHVS, CDR2 FQNEAQ. The CDR3 runs to 13 residues.

The rearrangement uses TRBV4-3 and TRBJ2-1; the match to TRBD2 covers 7 bases. Germline assignment: CDR1 LGHNA and CDR2 YSLEER. This CDR3 is 16 amino acids long. J was trimmed by 3 bases and V by 4 bases; bases with no gene match: 9. As DNA, the CDR3 is TGCGCCAGCAGCCCGAGACCGCTAGCGGACTACAATGAGCAGTTCTTC. Translating it yields CASSPRPLADYNEQFF.

Comments on this clone: At the DNA level, this CDR3 is encoded by other sequences in the same sample as well. The chain couples TRBV5-1 to TRBJ2-7; 7 bases are shared with TRBD2. This CDR3 has 14 residues. CDR1 is SGHRS and CDR2 is YFSETQ in the germline V gene. V shed 0 bases and J 2 bases; nucleotides not matched to a gene: 2. CDR3 in DNA: TGCGCCAGCAGCTTGGAAGCGGGAACCTACGAGCAGTACTTC. This codes for CASSLEAGTYEQYF.

About this clone itself: Additional DNA sequences in this sample encode the identical CDR3. The chain has TRBV7-2 and TRBJ2-7, with 7 bases identical to TRBD2. V dropped 1 base and J dropped 0; count of bases not matched to a gene: 3. The CDR3 runs 15 residues. Germline CDR1 and CDR2: SGHTA and FQGNSA. The CDR3 nucleotides are TGTGCCAGCAGCTTAGTGGGAGGGCCCTCCTACGAGCAGTACTTC. Its protein is CASSLVGGPSYEQYF.

The V call is TRBV28, the J call TRBJ2-1; 7 bases are a match to TRBD1. After removal of 2 bases from V and 3 bases from J, the junction contained 7 bases not matched to a gene. The germline V gene encodes CDR1 MDHEN and CDR2 SYDVKM. The CDR3 consists of 16 residues. The CDR3: CASSLGRQGVYNEQFF. The CDR3 DNA follows: TGTGCCAGCAGTTTAGGGCGGCAGGGGGTCTACAATGAGCAGTTCTTC.

V gene TRBV28 combines with J gene TRBJ2-4, with a tentative D call TRBD1 (6 bases). V was trimmed by 4 bases and J by 0 bases, leaving 22 bases between them. CDR3 size: 19 residues. The germline V gene encodes CDR1 MDHEN and CDR2 SYDVKM. The DNA for the CDR3 is TGTGCCAGCAGTTCGACGACAGGCGACTACCCCCTAGCCAAAAACATTCAGTACTTC. Amino acid sequence: CASSSTTGDYPLAKNIQYF. Full variable domain (rest looked up from reference TRBV28 and TRBJ2-4): DVKVTQSSRYLVKRTGEKVFLECVQDMDHENMFWYRQDPGLGLRLIYFSYDVKMKEKGDIPEGYSVSREKKERFSLILESASTNQTSMYLCASSSTTGDYPLAKNIQYFGAGTRLSVL.

The chain has TRBV4-3 and TRBJ1-1, with 11 positions matching TRBD1. Trimming removed 0 bases from V and 5 bases from J; junction bases left unmatched: 2. Germline CDR1 and CDR2: LGHNA and YSLEER. The CDR3 extends over 15 amino acids. The CDR3 here is CASSQDGTGGTEAFF. The CDR3 coding sequence is TGCGCCAGCAGCCAAGATGGGACAGGGGGGACTGAAGCTTTCTTT.

The chain has TRBV5-4 and TRBJ2-1; D might be TRBD2 (7 bases). Germline loops: CDR1 SGHNT, CDR2 YYREEE (reference sequence). This CDR3 is 16 amino acids long. The ends were cut back, 4 bases at V and 7 bases at J, with 21 bases in the middle. The CDR3 sequence is CASSPGGGARGNEQFF. CDR3 DNA sequence: TGTGCCAGCAGCCCAGGAGGGGGGGCAAGGGGGAATGAGCAGTTCTTC.

J is TRBJ1-4 and V is TRBV4-2; D is undetermined. Germline CDR1 is LGHNA and CDR2 is YNFKEQ. The CDR3 runs to 16 residues. Trimming removed 3 bases from V and 2 bases from J, with 13 bases in between. CDR3 amino acids: CASSQLARGTNEKLFF. The CDR3 region has the DNA TGTGCCAGCAGCCAGCTAGCCCGGGGTACTAATGAAAAACTGTTTTTT.

There are a few counts of this clone. The sample has other DNA sequences that encode this CDR3 too. The J gene is TRBJ1-6, the V gene TRBV28, with 10 bases identical to TRBD1. V trimming: 3 bases; J trimming: 7 bases; junction bases outside the gene matches: 3. The CDR3 is made up of 15 amino acids. Germline lookup yields CDR1 MDHEN and CDR2 SYDVKM. In nucleotides, the CDR3 is TGTGCCAGCAGTTTGGGACAGGGGAGGAATTCACCCCTCCACTTT. Its translation is CASSLGQGRNSPLHF.

This chain links TRBV2 with TRBJ2-3; TRBD2 agrees at 8 bases. Germline V gene data show CDR1 as SNHLY and CDR2 as FYNNEI. There are 15 residues in the CDR3. J gave up 3 bases and V 6 bases, and 8 bases lay outside the gene matches. As DNA, the CDR3 is TGTGCCAGCAGGGGAGCGGGGGTAATGACAGATACGCAGTATTTT. Translation gives CASRGAGVMTDTQYF.

V and J are TRBV27 and TRBJ1-6; unclear D gene. Trimming shortened V by 5 bases and J by 8 bases, and 19 bases separated the two germline ends. Germline CDR1 is MNHEY and CDR2 is SMNVEV (reference sequence). This CDR3 has 16 amino acids. The CDR3 DNA reads as TGTGCCAGCAGTCCCGAGGGCATCACGTTCTATTCACCCCTCCACTTT. This encodes CASSPEGITFYSPLHF.

This chain connects TRBV9 to TRBJ2-3, with TRBD2 matching 9 bases. Germline V CDR1 and CDR2: SGDLS, YYNGEE. This CDR3 has 16 residues. J lost 0 bases, V lost 4 bases, and 6 bases had no gene match. DNA of the CDR3: TGTGCCAGCAGCCCAACCGGGACTAGCAGCACAGATACGCAGTATTTT. Translated: CASSPTGTSSTDTQYF.

The sample holds a few counts of this clone. The chain links TRBV30 to TRBJ1-5; D perhaps matches TRBD1 (6 bases). This CDR3 comprises 14 residues. The V gene's germline CDR1 is GTSNPN and CDR2 SVGIG (reference sequence). V lost 3 bases and J lost 8, with 17 bases in between. The CDR3 DNA is TGTGCCTGGAGCGTCACAGGGACGATAGAGCCCCAGCATTTT. Amino acids: CAWSVTGTIEPQHF.

This chain links TRBV7-2 with TRBJ1-2; 12 nucleotides align to TRBD1. The V segment lost 1 base and the J segment 8 bases; nucleotides outside the gene matches: 5. This CDR3 region has 15 residues. Germline V gives CDR1 SGHTA, CDR2 FQGNSA. CDR3 nucleotide sequence: TGTGCCAGCAGCTTAGAGGGACAGGGGGCGGAAGGCTACACCTTC. It codes for CASSLEGQGAEGYTF.

A word on this clone: Other nucleotide sequences from this sample produce the same CDR3. In DNA form, the CDR3 reads TGTGCCAGCAGTTTATCGCGGAATACTGAAGCTTTCTTT. Its translation: CASSLSRNTEAFF. The genes are TRBV27 and TRBJ1-1; D is unresolved. Germline assignment: CDR1 MNHEY and CDR2 SMNVEV (reference sequence). The ends were cut back, 0 bases at V and 5 bases at J, with 7 bases in the middle. CDR3 length: 13 residues.